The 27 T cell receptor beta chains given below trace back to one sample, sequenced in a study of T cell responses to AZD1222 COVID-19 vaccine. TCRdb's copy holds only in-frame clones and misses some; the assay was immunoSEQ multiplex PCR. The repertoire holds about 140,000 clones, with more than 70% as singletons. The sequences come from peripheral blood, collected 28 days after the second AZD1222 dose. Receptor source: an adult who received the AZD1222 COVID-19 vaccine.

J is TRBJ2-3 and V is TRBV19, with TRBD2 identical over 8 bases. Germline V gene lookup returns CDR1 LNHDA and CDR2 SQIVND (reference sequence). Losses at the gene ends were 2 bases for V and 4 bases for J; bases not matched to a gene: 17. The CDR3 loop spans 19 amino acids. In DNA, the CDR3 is TGTGCCAGTAGTATAACCCCTAAATTGAGCGGGAGAGGCGCAGATACGCAGTATTTT. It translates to CASSITPKLSGRGADTQYF. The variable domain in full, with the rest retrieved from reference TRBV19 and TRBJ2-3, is DGGITQSPKYLFRKEGQNVTLSCEQNLNHDAMYWYRQDPGQGLRLIYYSQIVNDFQKGDIAEGYSVSREKKESFPLTVTSAQKNPTAFYLCASSITPKLSGRGADTQYFGPGTRLTVL.

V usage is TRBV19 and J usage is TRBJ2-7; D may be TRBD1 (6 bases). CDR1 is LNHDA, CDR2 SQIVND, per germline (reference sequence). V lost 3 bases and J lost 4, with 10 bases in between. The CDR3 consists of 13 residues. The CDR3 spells CASSMGAAYEQYF. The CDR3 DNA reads TGTGCCAGTAGTATGGGGGCGGCGTACGAGCAGTACTTC.

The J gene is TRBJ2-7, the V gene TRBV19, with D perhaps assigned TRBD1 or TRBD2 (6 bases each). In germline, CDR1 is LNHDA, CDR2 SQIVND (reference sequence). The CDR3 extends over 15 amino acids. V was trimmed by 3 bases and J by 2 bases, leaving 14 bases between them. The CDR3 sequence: CASSMGPGATYEQYF. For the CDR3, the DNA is TGTGCCAGTAGTATGGGTCCGGGGGCCACCTACGAGCAGTACTTC.

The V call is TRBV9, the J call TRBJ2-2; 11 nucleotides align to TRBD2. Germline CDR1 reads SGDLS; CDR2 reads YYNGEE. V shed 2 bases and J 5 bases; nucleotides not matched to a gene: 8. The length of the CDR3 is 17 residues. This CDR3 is CASSVSLAGGMTGELFF. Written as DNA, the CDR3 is TGTGCCAGCAGCGTTTCGCTAGCGGGAGGTATGACCGGGGAGCTGTTTTTT.

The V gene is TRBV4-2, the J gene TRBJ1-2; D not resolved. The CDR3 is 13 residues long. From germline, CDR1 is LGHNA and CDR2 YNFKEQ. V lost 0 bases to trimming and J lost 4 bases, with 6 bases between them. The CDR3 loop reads CASSQEGGYGYTF. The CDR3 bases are TGTGCCAGCAGCCAAGAAGGCGGCTATGGCTACACCTTC.

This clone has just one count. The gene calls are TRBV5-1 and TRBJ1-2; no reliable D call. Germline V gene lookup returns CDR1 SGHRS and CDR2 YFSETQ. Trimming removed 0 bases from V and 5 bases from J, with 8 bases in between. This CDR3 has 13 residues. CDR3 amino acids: CASSLDLKYGYTF. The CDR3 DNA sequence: TGCGCCAGCAGCTTGGATTTAAAGTATGGCTACACCTTC.

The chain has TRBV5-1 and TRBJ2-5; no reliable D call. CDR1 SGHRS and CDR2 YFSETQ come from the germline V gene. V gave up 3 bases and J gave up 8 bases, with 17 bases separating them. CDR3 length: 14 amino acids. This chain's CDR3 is CASSSRTGDGTQYF. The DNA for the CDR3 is TGCGCCAGCAGCTCCCGGACGGGCGACGGAACCCAGTACTTC.

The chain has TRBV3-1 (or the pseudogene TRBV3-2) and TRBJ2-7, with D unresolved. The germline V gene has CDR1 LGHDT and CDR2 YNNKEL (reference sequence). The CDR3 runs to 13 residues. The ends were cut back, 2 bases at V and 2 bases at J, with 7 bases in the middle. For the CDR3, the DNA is TGTGCCAGCAGCCAAACTGTAACCTACGAGCAGTACTTC. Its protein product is CASSQTVTYEQYF.

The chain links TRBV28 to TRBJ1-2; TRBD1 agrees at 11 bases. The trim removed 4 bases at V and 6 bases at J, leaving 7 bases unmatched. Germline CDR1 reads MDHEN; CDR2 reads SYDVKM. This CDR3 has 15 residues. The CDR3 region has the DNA TGTGCCAGCAGTTCAGAGGGACAGGGGGTTGATGGCTACACCTTC. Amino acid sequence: CASSSEGQGVDGYTF.

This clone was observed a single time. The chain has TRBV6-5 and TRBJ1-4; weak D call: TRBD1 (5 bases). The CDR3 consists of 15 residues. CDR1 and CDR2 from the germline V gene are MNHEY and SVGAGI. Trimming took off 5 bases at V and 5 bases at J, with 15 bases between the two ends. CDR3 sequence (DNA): TGTGCCAGCAGTCCCCTGGGGGGGAGGAATGAAAAACTGTTTTTT. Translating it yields CASSPLGGRNEKLFF.

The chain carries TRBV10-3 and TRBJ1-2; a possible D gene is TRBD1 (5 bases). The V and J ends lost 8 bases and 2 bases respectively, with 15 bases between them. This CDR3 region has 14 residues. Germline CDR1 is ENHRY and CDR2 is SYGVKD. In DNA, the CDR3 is TGTGCCATCCGGGGCCGTGCGACCAACTATGGCTACACCTTC. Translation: CAIRGRATNYGYTF.

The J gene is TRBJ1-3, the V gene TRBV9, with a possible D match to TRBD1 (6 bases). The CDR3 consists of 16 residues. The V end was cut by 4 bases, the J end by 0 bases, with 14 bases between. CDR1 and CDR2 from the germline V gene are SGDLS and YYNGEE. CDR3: CASSLGQTISGNTIYF. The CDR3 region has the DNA TGTGCCAGCAGCTTAGGACAGACAATCTCTGGAAACACCATATATTTT.

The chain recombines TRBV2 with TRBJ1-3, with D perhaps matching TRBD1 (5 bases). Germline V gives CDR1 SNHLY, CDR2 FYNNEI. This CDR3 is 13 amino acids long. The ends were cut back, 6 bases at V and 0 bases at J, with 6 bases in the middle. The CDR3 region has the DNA TGTGCCAGCAGGGGGGTCTCTGGAAACACCATATATTTT. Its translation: CASRGVSGNTIYF.

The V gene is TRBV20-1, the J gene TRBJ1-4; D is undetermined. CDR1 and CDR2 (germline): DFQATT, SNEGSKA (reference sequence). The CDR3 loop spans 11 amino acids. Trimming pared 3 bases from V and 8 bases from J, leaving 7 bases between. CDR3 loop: CSASFGEKLFF. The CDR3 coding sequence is TGCAGTGCTAGTTTTGGGGAAAAACTGTTTTTT.

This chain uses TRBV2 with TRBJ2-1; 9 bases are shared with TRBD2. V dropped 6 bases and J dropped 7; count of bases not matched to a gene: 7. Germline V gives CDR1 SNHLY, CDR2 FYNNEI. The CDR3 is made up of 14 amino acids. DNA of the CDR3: TGTGCCAGCAGCACCGGGACTAGCCCAAATGAGCAGTTCTTC. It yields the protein CASSTGTSPNEQFF.

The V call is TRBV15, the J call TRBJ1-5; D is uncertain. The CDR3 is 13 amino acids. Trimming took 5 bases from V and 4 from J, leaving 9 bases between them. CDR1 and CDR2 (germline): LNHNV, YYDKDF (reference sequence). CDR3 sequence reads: CATSGVTNQPQHF. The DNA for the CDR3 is TGTGCCACCAGCGGTGTAACAAATCAGCCCCAGCATTTT.

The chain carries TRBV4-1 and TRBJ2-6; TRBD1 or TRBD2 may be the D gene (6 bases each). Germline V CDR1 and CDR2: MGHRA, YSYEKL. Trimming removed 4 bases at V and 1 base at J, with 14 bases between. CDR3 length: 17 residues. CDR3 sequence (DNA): TGCGCCAGCAGCCTGAGGGGGGACCCGTCTGGGGCCAACGTCCTGACTTTC. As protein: CASSLRGDPSGANVLTF.

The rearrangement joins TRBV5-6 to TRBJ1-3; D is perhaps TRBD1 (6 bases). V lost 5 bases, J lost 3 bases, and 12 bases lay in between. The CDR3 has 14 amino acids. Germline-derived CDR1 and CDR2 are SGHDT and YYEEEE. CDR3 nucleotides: TGTGCCAGCAGTCGAACAGGGTATGGAAACACCATATATTTT. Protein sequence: CASSRTGYGNTIYF.

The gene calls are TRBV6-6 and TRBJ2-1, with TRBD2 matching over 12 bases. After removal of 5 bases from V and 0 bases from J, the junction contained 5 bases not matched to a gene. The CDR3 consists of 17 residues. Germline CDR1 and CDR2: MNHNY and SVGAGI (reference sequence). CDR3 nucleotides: TGTGCCAGCAGTCCCGGGACTAGCGGGCGCTCCTACAATGAGCAGTTCTTC. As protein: CASSPGTSGRSYNEQFF.

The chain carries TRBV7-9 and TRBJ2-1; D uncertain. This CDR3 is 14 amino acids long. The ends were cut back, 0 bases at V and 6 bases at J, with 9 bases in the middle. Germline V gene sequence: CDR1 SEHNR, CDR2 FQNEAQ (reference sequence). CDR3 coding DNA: TGTGCCAGCAGCTTAGCGGTCGATTCCAATGAGCAGTTCTTC. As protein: CASSLAVDSNEQFF.

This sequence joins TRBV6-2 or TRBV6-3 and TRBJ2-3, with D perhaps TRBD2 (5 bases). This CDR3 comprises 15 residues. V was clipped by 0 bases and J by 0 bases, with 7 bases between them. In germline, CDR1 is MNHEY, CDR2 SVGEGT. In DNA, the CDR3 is TGTGCCAGCAGTTACTCGCGGGTTAGCACAGATACGCAGTATTTT. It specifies CASSYSRVSTDTQYF.

The CDR3 is CASSLDGISTEQFF. The CDR3 DNA follows: TGTGCCAGCAGCTTAGATGGTATTTCGACGGAGCAGTTCTTC. The rearrangement links TRBV11-3 to TRBJ2-1, with D unresolved. Trimming left V 0 bases short and J 10 bases short, with 13 bases between. The CDR3 is 14 amino acids. In germline, CDR1 is SGHNT, CDR2 YENEEA.

For the CDR3, the DNA is TGTGCCAGCAGTCCCCTCCGGACAGATACGCAGTATTTT. Its protein is CASSPLRTDTQYF. The rearrangement links TRBV6-5 to TRBJ2-3; D not resolved. CDR3 length: 13 amino acids. Trimming left V 5 bases short and J 3 bases short, with 9 bases between. The germline CDR1 and CDR2 sequences are MNHEY and SVGAGI.

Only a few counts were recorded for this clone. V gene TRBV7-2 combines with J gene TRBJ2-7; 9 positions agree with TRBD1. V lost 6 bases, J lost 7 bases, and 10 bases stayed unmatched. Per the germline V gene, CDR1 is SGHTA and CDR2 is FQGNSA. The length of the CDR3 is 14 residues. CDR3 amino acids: CASRILQGAQEQYF. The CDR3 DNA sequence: TGTGCCAGCAGAATCCTACAGGGGGCACAAGAGCAGTACTTC.

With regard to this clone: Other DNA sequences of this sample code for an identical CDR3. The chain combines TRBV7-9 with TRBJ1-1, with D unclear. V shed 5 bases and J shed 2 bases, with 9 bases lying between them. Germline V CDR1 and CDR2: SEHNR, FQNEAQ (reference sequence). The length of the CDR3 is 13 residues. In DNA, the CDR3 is TGTGCCAGCAGCCTGGACCTAAACACTGAAGCTTTCTTT. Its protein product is CASSLDLNTEAFF.

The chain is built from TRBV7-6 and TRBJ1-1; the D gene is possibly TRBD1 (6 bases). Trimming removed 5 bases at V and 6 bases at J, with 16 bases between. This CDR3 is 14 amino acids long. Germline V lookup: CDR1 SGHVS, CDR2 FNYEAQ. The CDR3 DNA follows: TGTGCCAGCAGCCCTACAGGGCCCTTCTCTGAAGCTTTCTTT. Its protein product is CASSPTGPFSEAFF. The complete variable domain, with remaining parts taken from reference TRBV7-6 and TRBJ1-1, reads GAGVSQSPRYKVTKRGQDVALRCDPISGHVSLYWYRQALGQGPEFLTYFNYEAQQDKSGLPNDRFSAERPEGSISTLTIQRTEQRDSAMYRCASSPTGPFSEAFFGQGTRLTVV.

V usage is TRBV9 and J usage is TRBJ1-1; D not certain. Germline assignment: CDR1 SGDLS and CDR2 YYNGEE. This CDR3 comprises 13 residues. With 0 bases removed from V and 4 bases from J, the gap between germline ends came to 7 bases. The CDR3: CASSVGRGTEAFF. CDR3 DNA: TGTGCCAGCAGCGTAGGACGGGGCACTGAAGCTTTCTTT. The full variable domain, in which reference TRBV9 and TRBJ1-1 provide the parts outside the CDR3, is DSGVTQTPKHLITATGQRVTLRCSPRSGDLSVYWYQQSLDQGLQFLIQYYNGEERAKGNILERFSAQQFPDLHSELNLSSLELGDSALYFCASSVGRGTEAFFGQGTRLTVV.